The 9 T cell receptor beta chains listed next were all sequenced from one sample in a study of T cell changes during pregnancy in multiple sclerosis. Sequencing used immunoSEQ multiplex PCR; TCRdb keeps in-frame clones, though not all of them. The sample contains around 80,000 clones, just over 90% of which appear only once. Sample: peripheral blood, taken before pregnancy. The source is a female donor with multiple sclerosis, enrolled in a pregnancy study.

The chain recombines TRBV5-1 with TRBJ1-1; 8 nucleotides line up with TRBD1. V lost 4 bases to trimming and J lost 1 base; unmatched junction nucleotides: 9. This CDR3 region has 16 residues. In germline, CDR1 is SGHRS, CDR2 YFSETQ. The CDR3 DNA sequence: TGCGCCAGCAGCAAACACGCCGGGACAGGGAACACTGAAGCTTTCTTT. As protein: CASSKHAGTGNTEAFF. The full variable domain, rest sourced from reference TRBV5-1 and TRBJ1-1, is KAGVTQTPRYLIKTRGQQVTLSCSPISGHRSVSWYQQTPGQGLQFLFEYFSETQRNKGNFPGRFSGRQFSNSRSEMNVSTLELGDSALYLCASSKHAGTGNTEAFFGQGTRLTVV.

This chain uses TRBV7-9 with TRBJ1-1, with no clear D. Germline CDR1 reads SEHNR; CDR2 reads FQNEAQ (reference sequence). Trimming took 1 base from V and 5 from J, leaving 11 bases between them. There are 14 residues in the CDR3. Here the CDR3 DNA reads TGTGCCAGCAGCTTAGGCGGGTTAGGGACTGAAGCTTTCTTT. The encoded protein is CASSLGGLGTEAFF. The whole variable domain, remainder taken from reference TRBV7-9 and TRBJ1-1, is DTGVSQNPRHKITKRGQNVTFRCDPISEHNRLYWYRQTLGQGPEFLTYFQNEAQLEKSRLLSDRFSAERPKGSFSTLEIQRTEQGDSAMYLCASSLGGLGTEAFFGQGTRLTVV.

This rearrangement joins TRBV15 to TRBJ1-4; 7 bases are shared with TRBD1. Trimming removed 0 bases from V and 7 bases from J; junction bases left unmatched: 5. Germline V gene lookup returns CDR1 LNHNV and CDR2 YYDKDF (reference sequence). The CDR3 covers 15 residues. CDR3: CATSRDRQGFEKLFF. The CDR3 region has the DNA TGTGCCACCAGCAGAGATCGACAGGGTTTTGAAAAACTGTTTTTT.

This clone was recorded once. The rearrangement links TRBV7-2 to TRBJ2-1; D may be TRBD1 (6 bases). From germline, CDR1 is SGHTA and CDR2 FQGNSA. This CDR3 is 15 amino acids long. V dropped 5 bases and J dropped 6 bases, with 17 bases sitting between them. The chain's CDR3 is CASSPPGRGGNEQFF. DNA of the CDR3: TGTGCCAGCAGCCCTCCGGGCAGGGGTGGCAATGAGCAGTTCTTC.

The V call is TRBV6-4, the J call TRBJ2-5; 10 nucleotides agree with TRBD2. CDR3 length: 15 amino acids. Trimming took 4 bases from V and 5 from J; bases not matched to a gene: 7. The germline V gene has CDR1 MRHNA and CDR2 SNTAGT. DNA of the CDR3: TGTGCCAGCAGTGTCACTAGCGGGACGGGGGAGACCCAGTACTTC. Its protein is CASSVTSGTGETQYF.

The chain carries TRBV28 and TRBJ2-2; 8 bases are a match to TRBD2. This CDR3 is 16 amino acids long. From germline, CDR1 is MDHEN and CDR2 SYDVKM. Unmatched junction bases numbered 9, after V lost 4 bases and J lost 5 bases. The CDR3 sequence is CASSSPAGEGTGELFF. CDR3 DNA: TGTGCCAGCAGTTCGCCAGCGGGAGAAGGAACCGGGGAGCTGTTTTTT.

The chain uses TRBV5-1 and TRBJ2-3, with 7 bases that match TRBD2. With 0 bases clipped from V and 2 bases from J, the junction kept 3 bases outside the gene matches. Germline CDR1 SGHRS, CDR2 YFSETQ. CDR3 length: 15 residues. The CDR3 coding sequence is TGCGCCAGCAGCTTGGCTAGCGGCCTCACAGATACGCAGTATTTT. This translates into CASSLASGLTDTQYF.

V and J are TRBV5-1 and TRBJ1-2; 10 bases agree with TRBD1. Per the germline V gene, CDR1 is SGHRS and CDR2 is YFSETQ. V dropped 6 bases and J dropped 5; count of bases not matched to a gene: 10. The CDR3 length is 15 residues. CDR3 sequence: CASNPGWDRGYGYTF. The CDR3 DNA reads TGCGCCAGCAACCCCGGATGGGACAGGGGATATGGCTACACCTTC.

Concerning this clone: Compared with germline, one end of the junction differs, possibly owing to a read error. This chain links TRBV2 with TRBJ2-7; tentative D call: TRBD1 (5 bases). The CDR3 has 15 amino acids. Germline CDR1 reads SNHLY; CDR2 reads FYNNEI. The DNA for the CDR3 is TGTGCCAGCAATGAACAGGCCCTCCCCTCCTACGAGCAGTACTTC. Its translation: CASNEQALPSYEQYF.